The source of this T cell receptor beta chain is a study of blood T cell repertoires in COVID-19. The wider study: Samples came from the United States, Italy and Spain, spanning acute and convalescent COVID-19. The analysed material was cDNA or gDNA that came from T cells, B-cell-depleted T cells, or PBMCs.

This CDR3 has 15 amino acids. Germline values: CDR1 MDHEN, CDR2 SYDVKM. V gave up 6 bases and J gave up 0 bases, with 14 bases separating them. Original methodology: Estimation of nucleated cell counts relied on the amplification of reference gene primers. The assay was immunoSEQ multiplex PCR, and TCRdb's table has in-frame clones only and misses some. That table supplies the V and J calls and clone size; D and trimming were determined from the DNA. The sample lists 350,000 to 450,000 clones, around 92% occurring once. Sequenced sample: peripheral blood. The source of this sequence is a man aged 40-49 years with acute or convalescent COVID-19. The J gene is TRBJ1-1, the V gene TRBV28; possible D gene TRBD1, 6 bases. The DNA for the CDR3 is TGTGCCAGCAGCCACCACAGGGACCTGAACACTGAAGCTTTCTTT. Translation: CASSHHRDLNTEAFF.